A selection of T cell receptor beta chains follows, all from one sample in a study of human T cells and chemical hapten exposure. TCRdb recomputed calls from the RACE reads with MiXCR, one row per CDR3 protein. The top ten clones hold roughly 6.6% of a sample with about 40,000 distinct CDR3 sequences, 3% to 4% of them seen once. The sequencing used whole blood, collected in connection with sensitization to the hapten diphenylcyclopropenone (DPC). The receptors were gathered from a man aged 35-49 years with alopecia areata. Some clones in this sample may be carry-over from other donors' samples. CDR3s leave out the opening cysteine and the closing phenylalanine or tryptophan. The order of the fields is CDR3 protein, D gene, J gene, V gene. A D gene is named only where the DNA matches it firmly.

cdr3_aa: ASSSSSRGYEQF
d_call: .
j_call: TRBJ2-1
v_call: TRBV12-3/TRBV12-4

cdr3_aa: ASSSTGMYGYT
d_call: .
j_call: TRBJ1-2
v_call: TRBV6-6

cdr3_aa: ASSQAGIEQY
d_call: .
j_call: TRBJ2-7
v_call: TRBV14

cdr3_aa: ASSFRGFRDEQF
d_call: .
j_call: TRBJ2-1
v_call: TRBV7-2

cdr3_aa: ASTVLAGRGFANTGELF
d_call: TRBD2
j_call: TRBJ2-2
v_call: TRBV7-6

cdr3_aa: ASSVSWGINTEAF
d_call: .
j_call: TRBJ1-1
v_call: TRBV12-3/TRBV12-4

cdr3_aa: ASSPGTGEETQY
d_call: TRBD1
j_call: TRBJ2-5
v_call: TRBV5-1

cdr3_aa: ATSRGLANNEQF
d_call: .
j_call: TRBJ2-1
v_call: TRBV15

cdr3_aa: ASSETSGRSHQETQY
d_call: TRBD2
j_call: TRBJ2-5
v_call: TRBV2

cdr3_aa: ASSEQGQPQH
d_call: .
j_call: TRBJ1-5
v_call: TRBV7-2

cdr3_aa: ASSLAPHPATWDTQY
d_call: .
j_call: TRBJ2-3
v_call: TRBV7-6

cdr3_aa: SARETRVGMYEQF
d_call: .
j_call: TRBJ2-1
v_call: TRBV20-1

cdr3_aa: ASSPPSYGYT
d_call: .
j_call: TRBJ1-2
v_call: TRBV18

cdr3_aa: SARAGGSRSGYT
d_call: .
j_call: TRBJ1-2
v_call: TRBV20-1

cdr3_aa: ASSPMTGHNQPQH
d_call: TRBD1
j_call: TRBJ1-5
v_call: TRBV12-3/TRBV12-4

cdr3_aa: SVILGQGRSEQY
d_call: TRBD1
j_call: TRBJ2-7
v_call: TRBV20-1

cdr3_aa: ASSSGLAITGDTQY
d_call: TRBD2
j_call: TRBJ2-3
v_call: TRBV5-1

cdr3_aa: ASSPGQDPQY
d_call: .
j_call: TRBJ2-4
v_call: TRBV7-2

cdr3_aa: ASSLRGIGTEAF
d_call: .
j_call: TRBJ1-1
v_call: TRBV13